The present entry profiles one T cell receptor beta chain with its context. Its binding antigen is unknown. One base away there is no much larger clone; base qualities are not given. Preparation of the library involved the immunoSEQ multiplex PCR assay. For TCR sequencing, RNA was extracted from every sample and reverse transcribed into cDNA to serve as template. SuperScript III was used to make first-strand cDNA, primed with a 2:1 mix of oligo-dT and random hexamers. Amplification bias was assessed with a synthetic immune receptor repertoire, and residual bias was removed computationally. The published analysis was carried out like this. Raw reads were preprocessed for error removal, and CDR3 was defined according to IMGT conventions as running from the conserved cysteine to phenylalanine. To get clonality, Shannon entropy was normalized by log2 of the number of productive unique TCRs and the result was subtracted from 1. CD4 or CD8 identity of scalp clones was inferred by cross-referencing scalp TCRbeta sequences with sorted blood CD4 and CD8 repertoires. TCRdb took this table from immuneACCESS and kept in-frame rearrangements with V and J called. Such tables lack part of the clones; where checked against another copy, unresolved V genes explain under half of the gap, and the rest is unexplained. The D gene and trimming were derived from the DNA, and the V and J assignments and clone size from that table. The table for this sample lists 150,000 or so clones; roughly 60% of them were counted only once. Under 5.5% of the sample rests with the top ten.

The data are from a study of CD8+ T cells in alopecia areata (dated by TCRdb to 2017 to 2018). A note on the overall study: High-throughput TCRbeta sequencing was used to examine T cell clonal expansion in alopecia areata in both the C3H/HeJ mouse model and human patients. On the human side, TCRbeta sequencing was run on scalp tissue and on sorted CD4+ and CD8+ peripheral blood T cells from healthy controls and from alopecia areata patients with either patchy or totalis/universalis disease. Scalp clonality was compared across normal scalp (n=4), patchy alopecia areata scalp (n=8), and alopecia totalis/universalis scalp (n=8). The RNA source kit depended on sample type: the PAXgene miRNA kit for fixed scalp, the miRNeasy kit for PBMCs, and the RNeasy kit for mouse skin. Amplification of TCRbeta CDR3 regions was done by immunoSEQ multiplex PCR using 35 Vbeta forward primers and 13 Jbeta reverse primers.

PBMCs were isolated by density centrifugation and stained for CD3, CD4 and CD8, and CD4+ and CD8+ T cells were sorted on a FACSAria. Unaffected controls provided scalp biopsies and blood samples. The paper as a whole reports these results and caveats: TCR sequences shared between patients were less clear than in mice, possibly partly because of HLA diversity in the patient population. Scalp TCR repertoire analysis is complicated because resident alphabeta T cells in normal human skin are also sequenced, whereas mouse skin is dominated by gammadelta T cells. Compared with normal scalp, lesional scalp, particularly in alopecia totalis/universalis, had higher clonality and more expanded CD8+ clones, which suggests antigenic drive.

From a lookup of the germline V gene, CDR1 and CDR2 are SQVTM and ANQGSEA. From cysteine to phenylalanine, the CDR3 is 14 amino acids long. The kept DNA is CDR3 alone, 42 bases in frame from the first base. V is pared back by 4 bases and J by 2 bases, with 12 bases lying between the germline termini. The rearranged segments are TRBV29-1 and TRBJ1-5; D gene: possibly TRBD1, on 5 matching bases. The sample was CD4+ T cells sorted from blood. The receptor was derived from a human donor in good health. The CDR3 reads as follows: CSVAAGRGNQPQHF. The DNA reads as follows: TGCAGCGTTGCGGCAGGGAGGGGCAATCAGCCCCAGCATTTT.